This T cell receptor (beta chain) derives from a study of identical twins. Germline loops: CDR1 SGHDT, CDR2 YYEEEE. The CDR3 is 15 amino acids. Deletions cut 0 bases from V and 6 bases from J, with 13 bases between. TCRdb used MiXCR to reprocess the 5' RACE reads, holding one entry per CDR3 protein. Of about 660,000 distinct CDR3 sequences listed, 8.6% are singletons. Regarding the study as a whole: Cord blood beta clonotypes that were abundant carried fewer insertions, and memory repertoires showed no such trend. Within twin pairs, the out-of-frame alpha sequences they shared showed excess low generation probability. In drawing conclusions, the study used cross-sectional statistical analysis and did not follow the same donors.

As regards this clonotype: Its specificity is unknown.

The same specimen was also included in a second study, on yellow fever vaccine responses in identical twins.

This chain joins TRBV5-6 and TRBJ2-1; possible D gene TRBD1, 6 bases. The receptor's source is a young woman in good health. The specimen was PBMCs. CDR3 in amino acids: CASSLDGTQGNEQFF. CDR3 in DNA: TGTGCCAGCAGCTTGGATGGGACACAAGGCAATGAGCAGTTCTTC.